The 13 T cell receptor beta chains listed next were all sequenced from one sample in a study of tumor-infiltrating lymphocytes in localized non-small cell lung cancer. The repertoire was sequenced with immunoSEQ multiplex PCR; TCRdb's copy has only in-frame clones and lacks some. This table holds fewer than 15,000 clones, roughly 82% found once. What was sequenced was uninvolved lung tissue not adjacent to the tumor. These receptors originate from a human donor with non-small cell lung cancer.

The gene calls are TRBV11-3 and TRBJ2-7; unclear D gene. The germline V and J ends were trimmed by 1 base and 4 bases, with 8 bases remaining between them. CDR1 is SGHNT, CDR2 YENEEA, per germline. The CDR3 consists of 13 residues. CDR3: CASSLGSRYEQYF. CDR3 in DNA: TGTGCCAGCAGCTTAGGTAGTAGATACGAGCAGTACTTC.

This clone was observed a few times. The chain carries TRBV30 and TRBJ1-5; D not certain. The CDR3 extends over 15 amino acids. Germline CDR1 is GTSNPN and CDR2 is SVGIG (reference sequence). V was shortened by 2 bases and J by 2 bases, with 13 bases between the two germline ends. The CDR3 nucleotides read TGTGCCTGGAGTCCCAAGGCCCGTGGCAATCAGCCCCAGCATTTT. This translates into CAWSPKARGNQPQHF. The entire variable domain, with the rest obtained from reference TRBV30 and TRBJ1-5, is as follows: SQTIHQWPATLVQPVGSPLSLECTVEGTSNPNLYWYRQAAGRGLQLLFYSVGIGQISSEVPQNLSASRPQDRQFILSSKKLLLSDSGFYLCAWSPKARGNQPQHFGDGTRLSIL.

The chain carries TRBV6-4 and TRBJ1-6; D gene ambiguous. Germline-derived CDR1 and CDR2 are MRHNA and SNTAGT. The CDR3 consists of 16 residues. Trimming took 3 bases from V and 7 from J, leaving 16 bases between them. This CDR3 reads CASSEAPGIGNSPLHF. The CDR3 DNA sequence: TGTGCCAGCAGTGAGGCGCCTGGAATCGGGAATTCACCCCTCCACTTT.

The V call is TRBV7-2, the J call TRBJ2-5, with D perhaps TRBD2 (6 bases). CDR1 and CDR2 (germline): SGHTA, FQGNSA. V lost 1 base and J 0 bases, leaving 9 bases between the germline ends. The CDR3 loop spans 15 amino acids. CDR3 loop: CASSLVGEDQETQYF. The CDR3 nucleotides are TGTGCCAGCAGCTTAGTCGGGGAGGACCAAGAGACCCAGTACTTC.

This clone was observed a few times. The chain uses TRBV9 and TRBJ2-2; no definite D call. The CDR3 runs to 12 residues. With 2 bases removed from V and 7 bases from J, the gap between germline ends came to 6 bases. Per germline, CDR1 SGDLS and CDR2 YYNGEE. The CDR3 sequence: CASSVVGGELFF. The DNA for the CDR3 is TGTGCCAGCAGCGTCGTGGGCGGGGAGCTGTTTTTT. Filled out from reference TRBV9 and TRBJ2-2, the complete variable domain reads DSGVTQTPKHLITATGQRVTLRCSPRSGDLSVYWYQQSLDQGLQFLIQYYNGEERAKGNILERFSAQQFPDLHSELNLSSLELGDSALYFCASSVVGGELFFGEGSRLTVL.

This rearrangement joins TRBV19 to TRBJ2-6; the D is unclear. The CDR3 runs 19 residues. Germline-derived CDR1 and CDR2 are LNHDA and SQIVND (reference sequence). The germline V and J ends were trimmed by 1 base and 5 bases, with 21 bases remaining between them. CDR3 nucleotides: TGTGCCAGTAGTATAGTAGGTTCCCAGGTGGGCTCCCGGGCCAACGTCCTGACTTTC. This translates into CASSIVGSQVGSRANVLTF.

The chain joins TRBV27 to TRBJ2-3; possibly TRBD2 for D (5 bases). The CDR3 is 15 residues long. The germline CDR1 and CDR2 sequences are MNHEY and SMNVEV (reference sequence). Trimming removed 5 bases from V and 2 bases from J, with 14 bases in between. DNA of the CDR3: TGTGCCAGCAGTACCCTAGGGAGCTCCACAGATACGCAGTATTTT. It is translated as CASSTLGSSTDTQYF.

The gene calls are TRBV7-9 and TRBJ2-5, with 7 bases identical to TRBD1. This CDR3 has 15 amino acids. V trimming: 3 bases; J trimming: 5 bases; junction bases outside the gene matches: 9. Germline assignment: CDR1 SEHNR and CDR2 FQNEAQ (reference sequence). The CDR3 bases are TGTGCCAGCAGCTTTTGGACAGGCCAAGGGGAGACCCAGTACTTC. This codes for CASSFWTGQGETQYF.

The rearrangement links TRBV5-5 to TRBJ1-5; D remains unclear. V lost 2 bases and J 6 bases, leaving 15 bases between the germline ends. The germline gives CDR1 SGHKS, CDR2 YYEKEE (reference sequence). The length of the CDR3 is 15 residues. CDR3 protein: CASSFEPSGGQPQHF. The CDR3 DNA is TGTGCCAGCAGCTTTGAACCCTCCGGTGGTCAGCCCCAGCATTTT.

CDR3 coding DNA: TGTGCCAGCAGTCTCAGAATGTTGTACATTCAGTACTTC. This encodes CASSLRMLYIQYF. The chain has TRBV2 and TRBJ2-4; D unclear. The CDR3 runs to 13 residues. Germline CDR1 and CDR2: SNHLY and FYNNEI. V lost 5 bases and J lost 8, with 13 bases in between.

V is TRBV6-1 and J is TRBJ1-2; TRBD1 is a possible D gene (5 bases). The CDR3 contains 14 residues. The V gene lost 6 bases and the J gene lost 8 bases, with 19 bases spanning the gap. Germline values: CDR1 MNHNS, CDR2 SASEGT. The CDR3 DNA sequence: TGTGCCAGCAGCGAATACATGGGGACCGGAGGCTACACCTTC. This encodes CASSEYMGTGGYTF.

This clone was recorded only once. The J gene is TRBJ1-2, the V gene TRBV27; D uncertain. This CDR3 has 15 amino acids. Germline V lookup: CDR1 MNHEY, CDR2 SMNVEV (reference sequence). Trimming removed 0 bases at V and 2 bases at J, with 10 bases between. The CDR3 DNA sequence: TGTGCCAGCAGTTTATCGATCGGGGTAAACTATGGCTACACCTTC. Translating it yields CASSLSIGVNYGYTF.

The V and J genes are TRBV10-2 and TRBJ1-2, with D possibly matching TRBD1 (5 bases). Germline CDR1 is WSHSY and CDR2 is SAAADI. The CDR3 extends over 14 amino acids. Trimming removed 5 bases at V and 7 bases at J, with 17 bases between. CDR3 region: CASSQLGVQGGYTF. For the CDR3, the DNA is TGCGCCAGCAGTCAGCTGGGGGTTCAGGGTGGCTACACCTTC.